Listed below are T cell receptor beta chains from one sample, sequenced in a study of PD-L1 blockade in urothelial cancer. Clones were sequenced by immunoSEQ multiplex PCR, and TCRdb holds only the in-frame ones, with some missing. The top ten clones hold about 0.87% of a sample with 65,000 to 85,000 clones, 91% of them seen once. Sequencing was performed on PBMCs, taken around atezolizumab (anti-PD-L1) treatment. All receptors derive from a woman aged 80 or over with urothelial cancer. The CDR3 runs from the conserved cysteine through the conserved F or W. The order of the fields is V gene, D gene, J gene, clone size, CDR3 DNA, CDR3 protein. D genes are given only for firm matches. The size of a clone is reported for some rows only, either as once, few or many, or as a class for expanded clones.

V gene: TRBV19; D gene: TRBD2; J gene: TRBJ2-2; clone size: .; CDR3 DNA: TGTGCCAGTACCTCACCCGGACTAGCGGGAGGTGTCGGGGAGCTGTTTTTT; CDR3 protein: CASTSPGLAGGVGELFF
V gene: TRBV14; D gene: TRBD1; J gene: TRBJ1-4; clone size: once; CDR3 DNA: TGTGCCAGCAGCCAAGTAGGGGGCGGTGAAAAACTGTTTTTT; CDR3 protein: CASSQVGGGEKLFF
V gene: TRBV7-9; D gene: .; J gene: TRBJ1-3; clone size: .; CDR3 DNA: TGTGCCAGCAGCTCGGGGGTCTCTGGAAACACCATATATTTT; CDR3 protein: CASSSGVSGNTIYF
V gene: TRBV27; D gene: TRBD2; J gene: TRBJ2-1; clone size: .; CDR3 DNA: TGTGCCAGCAGTTTGCATTGGCGGGAGCTTGGGGGCAATGAGCAGTTCTTC; CDR3 protein: CASSLHWRELGGNEQFF
V gene: TRBV18; D gene: .; J gene: TRBJ1-5; clone size: .; CDR3 DNA: TGTGCCAGCTCACCCGAGTCGTTTCAGCCCCAGCATTTT; CDR3 protein: CASSPESFQPQHF
V gene: TRBV28; D gene: TRBD1; J gene: TRBJ1-1; clone size: .; CDR3 DNA: TGTGCCATTTCGGGACAGACGAACACTGAAGCTTTCTTT; CDR3 protein: CAISGQTNTEAFF
V gene: TRBV27; D gene: TRBD2; J gene: TRBJ2-5; clone size: once; CDR3 DNA: TGTGCCAGCAGTTTATCAGGACTAGCGGGAGGAGGAGAGACCCAGTACTTC; CDR3 protein: CASSLSGLAGGGETQYF
V gene: TRBV27; D gene: TRBD2; J gene: TRBJ2-1; clone size: .; CDR3 DNA: TGTGCCAGCACTCCGGGACTAGCGGCCAATGAGCAGTTCTTC; CDR3 protein: CASTPGLAANEQFF
V gene: TRBV7-6; D gene: TRBD2; J gene: TRBJ2-7; clone size: .; CDR3 DNA: TGTGCCAGCAGCTTAGGGGAGGGAGCCTACGAGCAGTACTTC; CDR3 protein: CASSLGEGAYEQYF
V gene: TRBV28; D gene: TRBD2; J gene: TRBJ2-1; clone size: .; CDR3 DNA: TGTGCCAGCGGGAGACTAGCGGGAGTCTCCTACAATGAGCAGTTCTTC; CDR3 protein: CASGRLAGVSYNEQFF
V gene: TRBV29-1; D gene: .; J gene: TRBJ2-1; clone size: .; CDR3 DNA: TGCAGCGTCACTTGGACTCCCTCAGCCAATGAGCAGTTCTTC; CDR3 protein: CSVTWTPSANEQFF
V gene: TRBV12-5; D gene: TRBD2; J gene: TRBJ2-1; clone size: .; CDR3 DNA: TGTGCTAGTGGTTTGAGCGCGGGACTAGCGGGCGGGGGGGCCTACAATGAGCAGTTCTTC; CDR3 protein: CASGLSAGLAGGGAYNEQFF
V gene: TRBV11-2; D gene: TRBD1; J gene: TRBJ1-1; clone size: few; CDR3 DNA: TGTGCCAGCAGCACAGGGACAGCTCTTGAAGCTTTCTTT; CDR3 protein: CASSTGTALEAFF
V gene: TRBV7-2; D gene: .; J gene: TRBJ2-1; clone size: .; CDR3 DNA: TGTGCCAGCAGCGGTAGCTATGAGCAGTTCTTC; CDR3 protein: CASSGSYEQFF
V gene: TRBV5-1; D gene: .; J gene: TRBJ2-7; clone size: .; CDR3 DNA: TGCGCCAGCAGCTTGGCCGAGGTATCCGAGCAGTACTTC; CDR3 protein: CASSLAEVSEQYF
V gene: TRBV2; D gene: .; J gene: TRBJ1-3; clone size: .; CDR3 DNA: TGTGCCAGCAGCCAGGCCTCTGGAAACACCATATATTTT; CDR3 protein: CASSQASGNTIYF
V gene: TRBV5-1; D gene: TRBD1; J gene: TRBJ2-2; clone size: once; CDR3 DNA: TGCGCCAGCAGCTTGGCCGTGACAGGGACCGGGGAGCTGTTTTTT; CDR3 protein: CASSLAVTGTGELFF
V gene: TRBV5-1; D gene: .; J gene: TRBJ1-3; clone size: .; CDR3 DNA: TGCGCCAGCAGCCCCCAGGGTTCGGGAAACACCATATATTTT; CDR3 protein: CASSPQGSGNTIYF
V gene: TRBV27; D gene: .; J gene: TRBJ2-2; clone size: .; CDR3 DNA: TGTGCCAGCAGTTTAACAGGGAATGTTCTGACCGGGGAGCTGTTTTTT; CDR3 protein: CASSLTGNVLTGELFF
V gene: TRBV19; D gene: .; J gene: TRBJ1-1; clone size: .; CDR3 DNA: TGTGCCAGTAGTCGGGACAAGGTGAACACTGAAGCTTTCTTT; CDR3 protein: CASSRDKVNTEAFF
V gene: TRBV29-1; D gene: TRBD1; J gene: TRBJ2-5; clone size: .; CDR3 DNA: TGCAGCGTTGCCGGGACAGTATCGCCTCAAGAGACCCAGTACTTC; CDR3 protein: CSVAGTVSPQETQYF
V gene: TRBV18; D gene: TRBD1; J gene: TRBJ2-7; clone size: .; CDR3 DNA: TGTGCCAGCTCACCAAGGGAGACAGGGCGCGAGCAGTACTTC; CDR3 protein: CASSPRETGREQYF
V gene: TRBV5-1; D gene: .; J gene: TRBJ2-2; clone size: .; CDR3 DNA: TGCGCCAGCAGCTTGACGACTAGGGCCGGGGAGCTGTTTTTT; CDR3 protein: CASSLTTRAGELFF
V gene: TRBV12-1; D gene: .; J gene: TRBJ2-5; clone size: .; CDR3 DNA: TGTGCCAGCAGCTTTATCGGCCAGGGCCTCCAAGAGACCCAGTACTTC; CDR3 protein: CASSFIGQGLQETQYF
V gene: TRBV28; D gene: .; J gene: TRBJ2-3; clone size: .; CDR3 DNA: TGTGCCAGCAGTCCGCCCCACTCAGGATCTAGCACAGATACGCAGTATTTT; CDR3 protein: CASSPPHSGSSTDTQYF
V gene: TRBV4-2; D gene: .; J gene: TRBJ1-2; clone size: .; CDR3 DNA: TGTGCCAGCAGCCAAGCAACGGGGAGAGGTAACTATGGCTACACCTTC; CDR3 protein: CASSQATGRGNYGYTF
V gene: TRBV5-1; D gene: TRBD2; J gene: TRBJ2-3; clone size: .; CDR3 DNA: TGCGCCAGTGAAGCGGGGCCTAGCACAGATACGCAGTATTTT; CDR3 protein: CASEAGPSTDTQYF
V gene: TRBV7-3; D gene: .; J gene: TRBJ2-1; clone size: .; CDR3 DNA: TGTGCCAGCAGCCGCGGGATCTACAATGAGCAGTTCTTC; CDR3 protein: CASSRGIYNEQFF